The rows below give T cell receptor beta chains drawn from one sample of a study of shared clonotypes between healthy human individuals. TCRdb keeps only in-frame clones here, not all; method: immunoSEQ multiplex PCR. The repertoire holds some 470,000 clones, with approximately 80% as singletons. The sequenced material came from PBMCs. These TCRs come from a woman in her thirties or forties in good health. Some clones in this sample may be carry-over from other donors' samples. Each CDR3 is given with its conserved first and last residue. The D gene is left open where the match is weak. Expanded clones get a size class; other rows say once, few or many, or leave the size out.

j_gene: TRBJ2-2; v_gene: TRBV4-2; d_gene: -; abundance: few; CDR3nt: TGTGCCAGCAGCCAAACGGGACTTATCACCGGGGAGCTGTTTTTT; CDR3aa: CASSQTGLITGELFF
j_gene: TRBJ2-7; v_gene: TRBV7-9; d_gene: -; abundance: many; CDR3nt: TGTGCCAGCAGCTTAGTTGACGAGCAGTACTTC; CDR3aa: CASSLVDEQYF
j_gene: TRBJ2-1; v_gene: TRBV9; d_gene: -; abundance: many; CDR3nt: TGTGCCAGCAGCCCGACAGTAAGCTCCTACAATGAGCAGTTCTTC; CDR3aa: CASSPTVSSYNEQFF
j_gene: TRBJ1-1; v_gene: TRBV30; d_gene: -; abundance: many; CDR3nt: TGTGCCGGGGCGAACACTGAAGCTTTCTTT; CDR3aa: CAGANTEAFF
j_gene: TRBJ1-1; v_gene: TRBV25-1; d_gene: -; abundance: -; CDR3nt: TGTGCCAGCAGGCAGGAGGGAAACACTGAAGCTTTCTTT; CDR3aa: CASRQEGNTEAFF
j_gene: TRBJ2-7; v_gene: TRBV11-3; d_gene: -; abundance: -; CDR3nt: TGTGCCAGCAGGACTCCAGGGGAAGACTACGAGCAGTACTTC; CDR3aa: CASRTPGEDYEQYF
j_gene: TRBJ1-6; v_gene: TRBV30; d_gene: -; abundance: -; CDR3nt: TGTGCCTGGACAGGTTCACCCCTCCACTTT; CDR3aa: CAWTGSPLHF
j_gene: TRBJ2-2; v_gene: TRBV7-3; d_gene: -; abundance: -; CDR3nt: TGTGCCAGCTCCTGGCGGGCAGGGAACACCGGGGAGCTGTTTTTT; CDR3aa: CASSWRAGNTGELFF
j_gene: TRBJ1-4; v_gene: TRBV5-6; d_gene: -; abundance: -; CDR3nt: TGTGCCAGCAGCTTGGTTCGTGACGGTAATGAAAAACTGTTTTTT; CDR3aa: CASSLVRDGNEKLFF
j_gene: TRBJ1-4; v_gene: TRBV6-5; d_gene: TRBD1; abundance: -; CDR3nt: TGTGCCAGCAGAGACGACAGGGGGCCTTTTGAAAAACTGTTTTTT; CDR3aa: CASRDDRGPFEKLFF
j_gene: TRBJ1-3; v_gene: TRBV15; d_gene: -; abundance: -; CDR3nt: TGTGCCACCAGCAGAGATCTCTCCGCGGGAAACACCATATATTTT; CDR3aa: CATSRDLSAGNTIYF
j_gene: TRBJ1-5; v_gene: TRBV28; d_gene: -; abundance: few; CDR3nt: TGTGCCAGCAGTTTACCAGAGAATAGCAATCAGCCCCAGCATTTT; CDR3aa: CASSLPENSNQPQHF
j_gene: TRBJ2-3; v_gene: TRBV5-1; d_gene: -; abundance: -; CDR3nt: TGCGCCAGCAGCTTGCAAACAGGGAGGGCAGATACGCAGTATTTT; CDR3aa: CASSLQTGRADTQYF
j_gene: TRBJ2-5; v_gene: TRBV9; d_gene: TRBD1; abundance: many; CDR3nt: TGTGCCAGCAGCCCTCACGCCGGGACAGGCACGGTCGGGGAGACCCAGTACTTC; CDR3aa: CASSPHAGTGTVGETQYF
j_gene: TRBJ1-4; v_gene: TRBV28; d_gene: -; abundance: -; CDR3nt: TGTGCCAGCAGTTTATTGATATCTAATGAAAAACTGTTTTTT; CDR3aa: CASSLLISNEKLFF
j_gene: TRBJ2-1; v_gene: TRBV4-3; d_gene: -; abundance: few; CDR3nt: TGCGCCAGCAGCCAAAGTCTTGGCGGGGCCAGCTCCTACAATGAGCAGTTCTTC; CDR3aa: CASSQSLGGASSYNEQFF
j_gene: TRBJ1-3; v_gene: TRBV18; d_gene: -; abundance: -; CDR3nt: TGTGCCAGCTCACGCGGGGAGAGCTCTGGAAACACCATATATTTT; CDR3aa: CASSRGESSGNTIYF
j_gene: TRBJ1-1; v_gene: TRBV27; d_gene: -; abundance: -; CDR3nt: TGTGCCAGCAGCAAGACTAGGGCGAGCACTGAAGCTTTCTTT; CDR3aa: CASSKTRASTEAFF
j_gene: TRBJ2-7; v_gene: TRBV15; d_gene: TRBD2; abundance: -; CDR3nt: TGTGCCACCAGCAGTCGGTATGGGGGAGGGAACTCCTACGAGCAGTACTTC; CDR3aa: CATSSRYGGGNSYEQYF
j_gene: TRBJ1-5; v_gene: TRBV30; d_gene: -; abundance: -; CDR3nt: TGTGCCTGGAGTGGAATTTTTTCGGGGGGCAATCAGCCCCAGCATTTT; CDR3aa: CAWSGIFSGGNQPQHF
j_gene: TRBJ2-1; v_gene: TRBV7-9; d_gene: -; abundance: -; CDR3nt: TGTGCCAGCAGCCCTCCTTCGGACAGCTCCTACAATGAGCAGTTCTTC; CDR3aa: CASSPPSDSSYNEQFF
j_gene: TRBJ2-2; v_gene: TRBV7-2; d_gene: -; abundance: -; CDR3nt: TGTGCCAGCAGCTTAGTCGCGTTCGCCGGGGAGCTGTTTTTT; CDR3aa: CASSLVAFAGELFF
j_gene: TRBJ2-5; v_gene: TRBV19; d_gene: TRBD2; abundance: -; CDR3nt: TGTGCCAGTAGTCCGCTGCCTAGCGGGAGAGTGGGGACCCAGTACTTC; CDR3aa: CASSPLPSGRVGTQYF
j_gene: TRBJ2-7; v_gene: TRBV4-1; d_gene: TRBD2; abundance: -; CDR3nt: TGCGCCAGCAGCCTTGTCCCGGGACTAGCGGCCCCTCGAGAGCAGTACTTC; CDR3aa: CASSLVPGLAAPREQYF
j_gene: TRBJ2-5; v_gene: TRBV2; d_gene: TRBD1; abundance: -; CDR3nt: TGTGCCAGCAGTGAGGGCAGGGGGACGGGGACCCAGTACTTC; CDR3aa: CASSEGRGTGTQYF
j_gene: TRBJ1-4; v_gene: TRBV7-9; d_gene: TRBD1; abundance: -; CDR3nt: TGTGCTAAACAGGGGGCGCTTGGTGAAAAACTGTTTTTT; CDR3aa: CAKQGALGEKLFF
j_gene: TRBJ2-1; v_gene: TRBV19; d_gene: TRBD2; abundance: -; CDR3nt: TGTGCCACCAGGACTAGCGGGAGAAATGAGCAGTTCTTC; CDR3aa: CATRTSGRNEQFF
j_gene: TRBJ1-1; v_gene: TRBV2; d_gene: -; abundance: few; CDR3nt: TGTGCCGGCGCACGGAACACTGAAGCTTTCTTT; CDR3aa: CAGARNTEAFF
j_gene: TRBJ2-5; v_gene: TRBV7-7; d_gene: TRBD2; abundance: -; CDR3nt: TGTGCTAGCAGCTTGGCTAGCGGGTACCAAGAGACCCAGTACTTC; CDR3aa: CASSLASGYQETQYF
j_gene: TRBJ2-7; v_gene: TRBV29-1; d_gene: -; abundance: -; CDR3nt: TGCAGCGTTGATGGGGGATCTGGGGGGGCCCAGGACGAGCAGTACTTC; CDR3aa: CSVDGGSGGAQDEQYF
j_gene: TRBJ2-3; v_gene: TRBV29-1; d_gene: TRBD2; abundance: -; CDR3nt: TGCAGCGTTGAAGGGACTAGCTCGGGGACAGATACGCAGTATTTT; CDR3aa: CSVEGTSSGTDTQYF
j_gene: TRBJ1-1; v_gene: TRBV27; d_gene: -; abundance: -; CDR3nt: TGTGCCAGCAGTTCCCCATTGATCCCTGGAGCTTTCTTT; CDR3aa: CASSSPLIPGAFF
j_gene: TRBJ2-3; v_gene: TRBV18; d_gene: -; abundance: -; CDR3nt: TGTGCCAGCTCACCGGTAGCGACTGGGGATACGCAGTATTTT; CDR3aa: CASSPVATGDTQYF
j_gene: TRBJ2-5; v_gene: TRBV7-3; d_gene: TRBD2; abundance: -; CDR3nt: TGTGCCAGCAGCCTGTCAGGGAAGGGAGGGCCCCAGTACTTC; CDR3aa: CASSLSGKGGPQYF
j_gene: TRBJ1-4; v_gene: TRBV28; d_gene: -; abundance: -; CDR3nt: TGTGCCAGCAGTTTATGGGGGTTGGCTAATGAAAAACTGTTTTTT; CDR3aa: CASSLWGLANEKLFF
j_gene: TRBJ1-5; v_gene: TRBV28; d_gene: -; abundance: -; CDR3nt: TGTGCCAGCAGTTTACCCGCCGCGCTGAATCAGCCCCAGCATTTT; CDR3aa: CASSLPAALNQPQHF
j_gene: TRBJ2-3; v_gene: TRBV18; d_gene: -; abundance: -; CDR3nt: TGTGCCAGCTCACCAGTGGGTCCCAACACAGATACGCAGTATTTT; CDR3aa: CASSPVGPNTDTQYF
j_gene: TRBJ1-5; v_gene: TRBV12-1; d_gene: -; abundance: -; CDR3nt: TGTGCCAGCAGCTTTGGCCACAGGGGTGGTCAGCCCCAGCATTTT; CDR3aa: CASSFGHRGGQPQHF
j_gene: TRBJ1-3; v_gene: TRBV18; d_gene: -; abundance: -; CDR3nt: TGTGCCAGCTCCATGGGAGGGGAGATGAAGACCATATATTTT; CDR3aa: CASSMGGEMKTIYF
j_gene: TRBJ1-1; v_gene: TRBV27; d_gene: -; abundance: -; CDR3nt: TGTTCCTCGGGGGCGCGGGGTGGCACTGAAGCTTTCTTT; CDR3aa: CSSGARGGTEAFF
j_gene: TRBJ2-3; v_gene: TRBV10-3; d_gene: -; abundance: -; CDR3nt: TGTGCCATCGCGGGCGGAGGACTGGGGAATACGCAGTATTTT; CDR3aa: CAIAGGGLGNTQYF
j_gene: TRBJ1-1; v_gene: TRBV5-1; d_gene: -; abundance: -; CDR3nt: TGCGCCAGCAGCTTGACGGGAACTGAAGCTTTCTTT; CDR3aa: CASSLTGTEAFF
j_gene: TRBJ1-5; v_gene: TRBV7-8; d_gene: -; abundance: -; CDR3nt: TGTGCCAGCAGACAGGACACGGAGTCGCCCCAGCATTTT; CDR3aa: CASRQDTESPQHF
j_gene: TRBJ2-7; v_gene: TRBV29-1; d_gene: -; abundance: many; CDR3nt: TGCAGCGTTGGATTTGACCCTTACTACGAGCAGTACTTC; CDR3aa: CSVGFDPYYEQYF
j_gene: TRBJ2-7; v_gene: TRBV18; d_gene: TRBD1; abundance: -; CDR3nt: TGTGCCAGCTCACCCCCGGGACCCTACAGGGGTGGCTCCTACGAGCAGTACTTC; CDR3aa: CASSPPGPYRGGSYEQYF
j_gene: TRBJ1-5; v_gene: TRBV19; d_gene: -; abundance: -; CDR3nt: TGTGCCAGTAGTATTTACGGAGGGGATCAGCCCCAGCATTTT; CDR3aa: CASSIYGGDQPQHF
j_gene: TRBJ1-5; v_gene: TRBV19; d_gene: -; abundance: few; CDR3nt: TGTGCCAGTAGTACCCTCGGCAATCAGCCCCAGCATTTT; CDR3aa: CASSTLGNQPQHF
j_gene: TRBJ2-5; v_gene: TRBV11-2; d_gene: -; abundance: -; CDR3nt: TGTGCCAGCAGCTTAGGTATCCACCAAGAGACCCAGTACTTC; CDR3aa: CASSLGIHQETQYF
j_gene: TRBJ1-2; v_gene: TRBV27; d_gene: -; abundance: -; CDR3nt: TGTGCCAGCAGTCCGTTCGTCCTCCCAGCTATGTATGGCTACACCTTC; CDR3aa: CASSPFVLPAMYGYTF
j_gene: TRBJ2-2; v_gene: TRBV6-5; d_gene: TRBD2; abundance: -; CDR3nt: TGTGCCAGCAGGGAAAGCGGGGCGAACACCGGGGAGCTGTTTTTT; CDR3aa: CASRESGANTGELFF